The 19 T cell receptor beta chains in this list originate from one sample, sequenced in a study of cytomegalovirus exposure and HLA in healthy donors. The PCR had 60 Vbeta and 13 Jbeta primers. The protocol was immunoSEQ multiplex PCR, while the TCRdb copy is restricted to in-frame clones and leaves out a portion. The table lists 270,000 or so clones, 86% of them singletons, with 4% in the top ten. Material: PBMCs. Receptors originate from a man aged 40-50 years in good health and CMV-seropositive.

The CDR3 loop reads CASSPWGAGQVYGYTF. CDR3 bases: TGTGCCAGCAGCCCATGGGGAGCGGGGCAAGTCTATGGCTACACCTTC. The chain joins TRBV7-2 to TRBJ1-2; D perhaps matches TRBD1 (5 bases). Per germline, CDR1 SGHTA and CDR2 FQGNSA. The CDR3 sequence is 16 residues long. Trimming took 5 bases from V and 4 from J, leaving 20 bases between them.

The gene calls are TRBV30 and TRBJ2-2, with 9 bases that match TRBD1. CDR3 size: 15 residues. Losses at the gene ends were 3 bases for V and 5 bases for J; bases not matched to a gene: 7. In germline, CDR1 is GTSNPN, CDR2 SVGIG (reference sequence). The CDR3 bases are TGTGCCTGGAGCGCCGGGACAGGGCAGACCGGGGAGCTGTTTTTT. Amino acid sequence: CAWSAGTGQTGELFF.

Here the CDR3 reads CASSPTSASSYEQYF. As DNA, the CDR3 is TGTGCCAGCAGCCCGACTAGCGCCTCCTCCTACGAGCAGTACTTC. This chain joins TRBV7-2 and TRBJ2-7; 8 nucleotides match TRBD2. Germline V gives CDR1 SGHTA, CDR2 FQGNSA. After removal of 5 bases from V and 0 bases from J, the junction contained 6 bases not matched to a gene. The CDR3 has 15 amino acids.

This sequence joins TRBV7-3 and TRBJ2-6, with D perhaps TRBD2 (6 bases). The V end was cut by 1 base, the J end by 2 bases, with 24 bases between. The CDR3 sequence is 21 residues long. Germline V lookup: CDR1 SGHTA, CDR2 FQGTGA. The CDR3 nucleotides are TGTGCCAGCAGCTTAAACCCCCCTAGACGTCGGGAGAAGACTGGGGCCAACGTCCTGACTTTC. It codes for CASSLNPPRRREKTGANVLTF.

The chain is built from TRBV7-8 and TRBJ2-5; D not resolved. Germline values: CDR1 SGHVS, CDR2 FQNEAQ. Trimming shortened V by 1 base and J by 0 bases, and 9 bases separated the two germline ends. This CDR3 has 15 amino acids. CDR3 nucleotide sequence: TGTGCCAGCAGCTTAGAGAACTTATACCAAGAGACCCAGTACTTC. The encoded protein is CASSLENLYQETQYF. Full variable domain (missing parts from reference TRBV7-8 and TRBJ2-5): GAGVSQSPRYKVAKRGQDVALRCDPISGHVSLFWYQQALGQGPEFLTYFQNEAQLDKSGLPSDRFFAERPEGSVSTLKIQRTQQEDSAVYLCASSLENLYQETQYFGPGTRLLVL.

The chain couples TRBV4-1 to TRBJ2-5, with D possibly matching TRBD2 (6 bases). The CDR3 is 14 residues long. Trimming shortened V by 4 bases and J by 5 bases, and 14 bases separated the two germline ends. Germline V gene data show CDR1 as MGHRA and CDR2 as YSYEKL. The CDR3 nucleotides are TGCGCCAGCAGCCTAGGCCTAGCGATGGAGACCCAGTACTTC. Translated, it gives CASSLGLAMETQYF.

The J gene is TRBJ2-7, the V gene TRBV1; the tabulated D call, TRBD2, remains unverified against the DNA. TRBV1 is described as a pseudogene. This CDR3 is 13 amino acids long. The DNA of the CDR3 is TGCACCTCACGGACTAGCAAAACCTACGAGCAGTACTTC. Protein product: CTSRTSKTYEQYF.

This rearrangement joins TRBV28 to TRBJ2-5; 8 positions match TRBD2. Trimming cost V 5 bases and J 5 bases; bases outside gene matches: 16. CDR1 and CDR2 from the germline V gene are MDHEN and SYDVKM. This CDR3 contains 17 residues. CDR3 sequence (DNA): TGTGCCAGCAGTACCCCCGGGACTAGGGAGTTCGGGGAGACCCAGTACTTC. This sequence encodes CASSTPGTREFGETQYF.

The rearrangement links TRBV30 to TRBJ2-5, with a weak D call TRBD2 (5 bases). Germline CDR1 is GTSNPN and CDR2 is SVGIG (reference sequence). The CDR3 consists of 14 residues. Deletions cut 1 base from V and 1 base from J, with 10 bases between. CDR3 amino acids: CAWSAPRGQETQYF. As DNA, the CDR3 is TGTGCCTGGAGTGCCCCCCGGGGCCAAGAGACCCAGTACTTC. The whole variable domain, remainder taken from reference TRBV30 and TRBJ2-5, is SQTIHQWPATLVQPVGSPLSLECTVEGTSNPNLYWYRQAAGRGLQLLFYSVGIGQISSEVPQNLSASRPQDRQFILSSKKLLLSDSGFYLCAWSAPRGQETQYFGPGTRLLVL.

The chain joins TRBV11-2 to TRBJ1-2; D not certain. The V gene's germline CDR1 is SGHAT and CDR2 FQNNGV. This CDR3 comprises 16 residues. Deletions cut 0 bases from V and 8 bases from J, with 19 bases between. The CDR3 loop is CASSLDRAATRGGYTF. The CDR3 DNA sequence: TGTGCCAGCAGCTTAGATCGTGCGGCAACCCGAGGGGGCTACACCTTC. The entire variable domain, with the rest obtained from reference TRBV11-2 and TRBJ1-2, is as follows: EAGVAQSPRYKIIEKRQSVAFWCNPISGHATLYWYQQILGQGPKLLIQFQNNGVVDDSQLPKDRFSAERLKGVDSTLKIQPAKLEDSAVYLCASSLDRAATRGGYTFGSGTRLTVV.

The chain recombines TRBV4-1 with TRBJ2-3, with TRBD1 as a possible D gene (7 bases). The V and J ends lost 3 bases and 7 bases respectively, with 20 bases between them. Germline assignment: CDR1 MGHRA and CDR2 YSYEKL. CDR3 size: 16 residues. CDR3: CASSQLDRDLVNTQYF. For the CDR3, the DNA is TGCGCCAGCAGCCAGCTCGACAGGGACTTGGTGAATACGCAGTATTTT.

The J gene is TRBJ2-3, the V gene TRBV4-2, with unresolved D. Germline loops: CDR1 LGHNA, CDR2 YNFKEQ. V was cut by 0 bases and J by 3 bases, with 13 bases left in between. The CDR3 loop spans 16 amino acids. This chain's CDR3 is CASSQEGDPRTDTQYF. As DNA, the CDR3 is TGTGCCAGCAGCCAAGAGGGCGACCCCAGGACAGATACGCAGTATTTT.

V gene TRBV7-2 combines with J gene TRBJ1-3, with TRBD1 matching 8 bases. Germline-derived CDR1 and CDR2 are SGHTA and FQGNSA. Losses at the gene ends were 1 base for V and 3 bases for J; bases not matched to a gene: 2. The CDR3 is made up of 15 amino acids. The CDR3 DNA is TGTGCCAGCAGCTTAGGCAGGGGGCTTGGAAACACCATATATTTT. Translated: CASSLGRGLGNTIYF.

The genes are TRBV7-8 and TRBJ2-7, with TRBD2 matching over 10 bases. Germline V gene data show CDR1 as SGHVS and CDR2 as FQNEAQ. V lost 3 bases to trimming and J lost 0 bases; unmatched junction nucleotides: 2. The CDR3 spans 15 residues. The CDR3 nucleotides are TGTGCCAGCAGCTTCGCTAGCGGGAGCTCCTACGAGCAGTACTTC. It yields the protein CASSFASGSSYEQYF.

This chain links TRBV5-6 with TRBJ1-1, with a tentative D call TRBD1 (5 bases). Trimming shortened V by 4 bases and J by 0 bases, and 13 bases separated the two germline ends. Germline CDR1 SGHDT, CDR2 YYEEEE. CDR3 length: 15 amino acids. The CDR3 DNA is TGTGCCAGCAGCCGTCCCCCAGGGTTGAACACTGAAGCTTTCTTT. This codes for CASSRPPGLNTEAFF. The full variable domain, rest sourced from reference TRBV5-6 and TRBJ1-1, is DAGVTQSPTHLIKTRGQQVTLRCSPKSGHDTVSWYQQALGQGPQFIFQYYEEEERQRGNFPDRFSGHQFPNYSSELNVNALLLGDSALYLCASSRPPGLNTEAFFGQGTRLTVV.

The genes are TRBV7-6 and TRBJ2-5, with 10 positions matching TRBD2. Germline CDR1 is SGHVS and CDR2 is FNYEAQ. The CDR3 extends over 19 amino acids. Trimming cost V 8 bases and J 0 bases; bases outside gene matches: 18. The CDR3 here is CASSTGALAGAAYQETQYF. CDR3 coding DNA: TGTGCCAGCTCCACGGGGGCGCTAGCGGGAGCAGCGTACCAAGAGACCCAGTACTTC.

This clone was seen more than once but under ten times. The V gene is TRBV25-1, the J gene TRBJ2-1; TRBD2 matches 11 bases. Trimming cost V 4 bases and J 8 bases; bases outside gene matches: 4. Germline CDR1 and CDR2: MGHDK and SYGVNS. The CDR3 is made up of 14 amino acids. The CDR3 reads CASSGLAGGDEQFF. The DNA of the CDR3 is TGTGCCAGCAGTGGGCTAGCGGGAGGTGATGAGCAGTTCTTC.

The V and J genes are TRBV6-5 and TRBJ1-5; weak D call: TRBD1 (6 bases). V was pared by 6 bases and J by 6 bases, with 21 bases between. Germline-derived CDR1 and CDR2 are MNHEY and SVGAGI. The CDR3 spans 16 residues. CDR3 DNA: TGTGCCAGCAGCTACAACGGGCCAGGGGTGACTCAGCCCCAGCATTTT. Translation gives CASSYNGPGVTQPQHF.

In its sample, this clone was seen once. The chain combines TRBV7-2 with TRBJ1-5, with D possibly TRBD1 on 5 matching bases. The ends were cut back, 5 bases at V and 6 bases at J, with 11 bases in the middle. This CDR3 has 13 amino acids. Per the germline V gene, CDR1 is SGHTA and CDR2 is FQGNSA. The DNA for the CDR3 is TGTGCCAGCAGCGGCCAGGGCGTTCAGCCCCAGCATTTT. It is translated as CASSGQGVQPQHF. Together with reference TRBV7-2 and TRBJ1-5, the CDR3 gives the full variable domain: GAGVSQSPSNKVTEKGKDVELRCDPISGHTALYWYRQSLGQGLEFLIYFQGNSAPDKSGLPSDRFSAERTGGSVSTLTIQRTQQEDSAVYLCASSGQGVQPQHFGDGTRLSIL.